This entry lists 16 T cell receptor beta chains sequenced from one sample in a study of control samples from healthy donors and cancer patients. Sequencing was performed with immunoSEQ multiplex PCR; in TCRdb, only in-frame clones are kept and a portion is missing. The data contain 190,000 or so clones, approximately 95% of them singletons. Source material: blood. These receptors all come from a young man in good health.

The chain links TRBV7-2 to TRBJ2-5; maybe TRBD2 (5 bases). V was pared by 3 bases and J by 1 base, with 9 bases between. Germline assignment: CDR1 SGHTA and CDR2 FQGNSA. The CDR3 totals 14 residues. CDR3 region: CASSFRGFQETQYF. As DNA, the CDR3 is TGTGCCAGCAGCTTCAGAGGGTTCCAAGAGACCCAGTACTTC.

The CDR3 DNA reads as TGTGCCAGCAGTTCGGACAGGGGTTTAAACATTCAGTACTTC. Encoded protein: CASSSDRGLNIQYF. The rearrangement joins TRBV2 to TRBJ2-4, with TRBD1 identical over 9 bases. CDR3 length equals 14 residues. Germline trimming cut 5 bases from V and 6 bases from J; bases unmatched to any gene: 5. Germline V gives CDR1 SNHLY, CDR2 FYNNEI.

J is TRBJ2-2 and V is TRBV7-9; no clear D gene. The CDR3 runs to 14 residues. V lost 3 bases, J lost 0 bases, and 5 bases lay in between. Germline CDR1 is SEHNR and CDR2 is FQNEAQ (reference sequence). The CDR3 nucleotides read TGTGCCAGCAGCTTCGCTGCGAACACCGGGGAGCTGTTTTTT. Its protein product is CASSFAANTGELFF. Full variable domain (rest looked up from reference TRBV7-9 and TRBJ2-2): DTGVSQNPRHKITKRGQNVTFRCDPISEHNRLYWYRQTLGQGPEFLTYFQNEAQLEKSRLLSDRFSAERPKGSFSTLEIQRTEQGDSAMYLCASSFAANTGELFFGEGSRLTVL.

This chain connects TRBV3-1 (or the pseudogene TRBV3-2) to TRBJ1-4; TRBD1 is a possible D gene (6 bases). The CDR3 totals 19 residues. Deletions cut 2 bases from V and 4 bases from J, with 23 bases between. Germline CDR1 reads LGHDT; CDR2 reads YNNKEL (reference sequence). CDR3: CASSQPKGDHFVGNEKLFF. In DNA form, the CDR3 reads TGTGCCAGCAGCCAACCAAAGGGGGATCATTTTGTTGGTAATGAAAAACTGTTTTTT.

The chain links TRBV5-6 to TRBJ1-2, with D possibly matching TRBD1 (5 bases). Germline CDR1 SGHDT, CDR2 YYEEEE. The CDR3 consists of 16 residues. The ends were cut back, 4 bases at V and 3 bases at J, with 19 bases in the middle. The DNA of the CDR3 is TGTGCCAGCAGCCCCGAATTCGGGGGATGGGACTATGGCTACACCTTC. It codes for CASSPEFGGWDYGYTF.

This chain joins TRBV6-5 and TRBJ1-6; D unclear. The germline V gene encodes CDR1 MNHEY and CDR2 SVGAGI. The CDR3 extends over 14 amino acids. Trimming shortened V by 0 bases and J by 13 bases, and 13 bases separated the two germline ends. The CDR3 nucleotides read TGTGCCAGCAGTTACTCGAGCCCACGGGGTCCCCTCCACTTT. This translates into CASSYSSPRGPLHF.

The chain carries TRBV9 and TRBJ2-6; D unresolved. CDR3 length: 15 residues. Germline loops: CDR1 SGDLS, CDR2 YYNGEE. Trimming took 1 base from V and 3 from J, leaving 8 bases between them. CDR3 DNA sequence: TGTGCCAGCAGCGTATTTACATATGGGGCCAACGTCCTGACTTTC. Protein: CASSVFTYGANVLTF.

This clone is a singleton in its sample. The chain recombines TRBV24-1 with TRBJ1-1; no clear D gene. With 1 base removed from V and 0 bases from J, the gap between germline ends came to 20 bases. Germline V gene lookup returns CDR1 KGHDR and CDR2 SFDVKD. The CDR3 is 19 amino acids. DNA for the CDR3: TGTGCCACCAGTGATTTAGGATACCGGATGGCCGAAATGAACACTGAAGCTTTCTTT. Residues: CATSDLGYRMAEMNTEAFF.

This chain joins TRBV4-1 and TRBJ2-3, with TRBD2 matching over 8 bases. The V gene's germline CDR1 is MGHRA and CDR2 YSYEKL. The CDR3 runs 17 residues. J gave up 5 bases and V 1 base, and 11 bases lay outside the gene matches. CDR3 sequence: CASSQVLGSGAEDTQYF. The CDR3, as DNA: TGCGCCAGCAGCCAAGTCCTAGGTAGCGGGGCTGAAGATACGCAGTATTTT.

The gene calls are TRBV24-1 and TRBJ2-1; 9 bases are a match to TRBD1. V gave up 3 bases and J gave up 8 bases; unmatched junction bases: 7. This CDR3 contains 15 residues. The germline V gene has CDR1 KGHDR and CDR2 SFDVKD. For the CDR3, the DNA is TGTGCCACCAGTGATCCTGGAACAGGGGGCGATGAGCAGTTCTTC. The encoded protein is CATSDPGTGGDEQFF.

The chain carries TRBV3-1 (or the pseudogene TRBV3-2) and TRBJ2-3; 9 nucleotides align to TRBD2. The CDR3 runs 14 residues. V trimming: 5 bases; J trimming: 4 bases; junction bases outside the gene matches: 4. The germline CDR1 and CDR2 sequences are LGHDT and YNNKEL (reference sequence). The CDR3 is CASSFRTSADTQYF. In nucleotides, the CDR3 is TGTGCCAGCAGCTTTCGGACTAGCGCAGATACGCAGTATTTT.

This clone has a single count. The V gene is TRBV2, the J gene TRBJ1-1, with 8 bases fitting TRBD1. Germline values: CDR1 SNHLY, CDR2 FYNNEI. The V and J ends lost 1 base and 6 bases, in that order; junction bases with no gene match: 16. The CDR3 has 18 amino acids. The CDR3 loop is CASSEGGRTGRGRAEAFF. The CDR3 DNA follows: TGTGCCAGCAGTGAAGGGGGCCGGACAGGGCGTGGGAGGGCTGAAGCTTTCTTT.

The V call is TRBV19, the J call TRBJ2-3, with D perhaps assigned TRBD1 or TRBD2 (6 bases each). Per germline, CDR1 LNHDA and CDR2 SQIVND (reference sequence). CDR3 size: 13 residues. V shed 5 bases and J shed 4 bases, with 10 bases lying between them. The CDR3 DNA reads as TGTGCCAGTAGTCAGGAGGGGGCAGATACGCAGTATTTT. This codes for CASSQEGADTQYF.

This chain connects TRBV18 to TRBJ1-1; D perhaps matches TRBD1 (6 bases). V was trimmed by 4 bases and J by 6 bases, leaving 15 bases between them. In germline, CDR1 is KGHSH, CDR2 LQKENI. There are 14 residues in the CDR3. The CDR3 here is CASSRQGNFAEAFF. In DNA form, the CDR3 reads TGTGCCAGCTCACGCCAGGGGAATTTTGCTGAAGCTTTCTTT. Drawing the rest from reference TRBV18 and TRBJ1-1, the complete variable domain is NAGVMQNPRHLVRRRGQEARLRCSPMKGHSHVYWYRQLPEEGLKFMVYLQKENIIDESGMPKERFSAEFPKEGPSILRIQQVVRGDSAAYFCASSRQGNFAEAFFGQGTRLTVV.

This chain connects TRBV5-1 to TRBJ1-1, with D hard to call. Deletions cut 4 bases from V and 7 bases from J, with 23 bases between. CDR3 length: 16 amino acids. CDR1 and CDR2 from the germline V gene are SGHRS and YFSETQ. CDR3 in amino acids: CASSPDPTAWPSEAFF. The CDR3 DNA is TGCGCCAGCAGCCCGGATCCCACAGCCTGGCCCAGTGAAGCTTTCTTT.

The gene calls are TRBV7-6 and TRBJ2-3; D is perhaps TRBD2 (6 bases). Trimming cost V 7 bases and J 4 bases, with 15 bases left between them. The CDR3 has 14 residues. CDR1 and CDR2 from the germline V gene are SGHVS and FNYEAQ. The CDR3 region has the DNA TGTGCCAGCAAGGGACTTTCCAGTTCAGATACGCAGTATTTT. Amino acids: CASKGLSSSDTQYF.